This T cell receptor beta chain was recorded in a study of blood T cell repertoires in COVID-19 (TCRdb year 2020). Turning to the overall study: The collaborator samples originated in the United States, Italy and Spain and spanned the acute and convalescent phases of COVID-19. The material from the prospective study consisted of cDNA or gDNA derived from T cells, B-cell-depleted T cells, or PBMCs. Subjects who had been exposed to COVID-19, were actively infected with it, or had recovered from it provided the deeply sampled blood TCRbeta repertoires that made up the dataset. The repertoires were made available in a free public database intended to serve as a resource for research on the immune response to SARS-CoV-2. The samples were drawn from the first 160 participants of the ongoing ImmuneRACE study and from over a thousand subjects provided by 6 global collaborators. Sample metadata almost always included a de-identified subject ID, COVID-19 status, age in years and sex. Where available, HLA class I and class II types were obtained from metadata supplied by the sample provider rather than from assay-based typing. Here is what the overall study found, with its caveats: The amount of clinical and demographic metadata varied by source and participant and was provided uncurated.

The immunoSEQ Assay, a bias-controlled multiplex PCR, was used to amplify TCRbeta CDR3 regions from genomic DNA. As for the authors' bioinformatics: Within the assay, amplification of reference gene primers was used to estimate how many nucleated cells each sample contained. To quantify the absolute abundance of each unique TCRbeta CDR3 rearrangement, sequence reads were collapsed and filtered. For each sample, productive Simpson clonality was calculated as the square root of Simpson's diversity index across productive rearrangements. TCRdb took over this immuneACCESS table, retaining in-frame rearrangements with V and J assigned. Such tables are incomplete; in checked studies, under half of the missing clones stem from an unresolved V gene, and the remainder is unexplained. That table gives V, J and clone size, and the DNA gave D and trimming. The sample yields under 95,000 clones; 88% were counted once. The ten largest make up roughly 4.6% of the sample.

Each collaborating institution followed its own protocols to collect whole blood in K2EDTA tubes. For TCRbeta analysis, collaborators shipped samples in one of three forms: frozen whole blood, isolated PBMCs, or DNA extracted from either of those sample types. V drops 6 bases and J drops 6 bases, leaving 6 bases in between. Counted from cysteine to phenylalanine, this CDR3 has 11 amino acids. Of all the DNA, just the CDR3 is kept, 33 bases in frame from base 1. CDR1 and CDR2, looked up from the germline V gene (reference sequence), are PRHDT and FYEKMQ. Turning to this clone: Its antigen is currently not known. Base-call qualities are not available, and no considerably larger clone is one nucleotide away.

The origin of this receptor is a human donor in a cohort sampled during active COVID-19. The sample was peripheral blood. The chain was built from TRBV13 and TRBJ2-1; a tentative D match to TRBD2 spans 6 bases. The nucleotides are TGTGCCAGCAGGGAGGGCAATGAGCAGTTCTTC. This encodes CASREGNEQFF. Here the CDR3 is joined to the reference TRBV13 and TRBJ2-1 genes, and the full variable domain is: AAGVIQSPRHLIKEKRETATLKCYPIPRHDTVYWYQQGPGQDPQFLISFYEKMQSDKGSIPDRFSAQQFSDYHSELNMSSLELGDSALYFCASREGNEQFFGPGTRLTVL.